These 25 T cell receptor beta chains originate from one sample sequenced in a study of blood T cell repertoires in COVID-19. Only in-frame clones appear in the TCRdb table, and some are missing; sequencing was by immunoSEQ multiplex PCR. Among 230,000 or so clones, approximately 81% were seen once, and the ten largest hold less than 20%. Sequencing used peripheral blood. These receptors were collected from a man younger than 45 with active or convalescent COVID-19.

This chain joins TRBV5-6 and TRBJ2-7; D is perhaps TRBD1 (8 bases). CDR3 size: 14 residues. V was shortened by 2 bases and J by 6 bases, with 15 bases between the two germline ends. Germline CDR1 and CDR2: SGHDT and YYEEEE. In DNA form, the CDR3 reads TGTGCCAGCAGCTTACAGGGGGGGTTCAGCGAGCAGTACTTC. Translated: CASSLQGGFSEQYF. Full variable domain (missing parts from reference TRBV5-6 and TRBJ2-7): DAGVTQSPTHLIKTRGQQVTLRCSPKSGHDTVSWYQQALGQGPQFIFQYYEEEERQRGNFPDRFSGHQFPNYSSELNVNALLLGDSALYLCASSLQGGFSEQYFGPGTRLTVT.

The V and J genes are TRBV28 and TRBJ1-6; 9 nucleotides agree with TRBD1. CDR3 size: 15 residues. Germline CDR1 MDHEN, CDR2 SYDVKM. V lost 3 bases to trimming and J lost 10 bases; unmatched junction nucleotides: 7. CDR3 loop: CASSFLDRGGSPLHF. CDR3 in DNA: TGTGCCAGCAGTTTCCTCGACAGGGGGGGGTCACCCCTCCACTTT.

This sequence joins TRBV30 and TRBJ1-3; 7 positions match TRBD1. With 1 base clipped from V and 1 base from J, the junction kept 19 bases outside the gene matches. The germline gives CDR1 GTSNPN, CDR2 SVGIG (reference sequence). CDR3 length: 20 amino acids. CDR3: CAWSARVGTDPLKSGNTIYF. The CDR3 DNA is TGTGCCTGGAGTGCCAGGGTGGGGACAGATCCTTTAAAATCTGGAAACACCATATATTTT.

The genes are TRBV27 and TRBJ1-5, with a possible D match to TRBD1 (5 bases). The CDR3 covers 14 residues. V dropped 3 bases and J dropped 3 bases, with 9 bases sitting between them. CDR1 and CDR2 from the germline V gene are MNHEY and SMNVEV (reference sequence). The CDR3 nucleotides are TGTGCCAGCAGTTTGTGGGGCAACAATCAGCCCCAGCATTTT. Translating gives CASSLWGNNQPQHF.

CDR3 protein: CASSQGVLYGYTF. The CDR3 nucleotides are TGTGCCAGCAGCCAGGGGGTTCTCTATGGCTACACCTTC. V usage is TRBV13 and J usage is TRBJ1-2, with 7 bases matching TRBD1. With V trimmed by 5 bases and J by 4 bases, 4 bases remained unmatched. CDR1 and CDR2 from the germline V gene are PRHDT and FYEKMQ (reference sequence). This CDR3 is built from 13 residues.

The J gene is TRBJ1-2, the V gene TRBV3-1 (or the pseudogene TRBV3-2); a weak D match, TRBD1 (5 bases). CDR3 length equals 14 residues. CDR1 and CDR2 from the germline V gene are LGHDT and YNNKEL (reference sequence). V lost 4 bases and J 6 bases, leaving 15 bases between the germline ends. The CDR3 nucleotides read TGTGCCAGCAGCCCGGGGGTGGGCGGGCATGGCTACACCTTC. This sequence encodes CASSPGVGGHGYTF.

The chain combines TRBV6-5 with TRBJ2-5; 7 positions agree with TRBD2. The V gene end was trimmed by 7 bases and the J gene end by 6 bases; junction bases not matched to a gene: 14. The CDR3 extends over 15 amino acids. Germline V gene lookup returns CDR1 MNHEY and CDR2 SVGAGI. CDR3 nucleotide sequence: TGTGCCAGCACCCGTGAGGGCGGGGGTGAGAAGACCCAGTACTTC. This encodes CASTREGGGEKTQYF.

This clone showed up many times. V usage is TRBV9 and J usage is TRBJ2-1; D possibly corresponds to TRBD2 (6 bases). The CDR3 is made up of 14 amino acids. V was pared by 0 bases and J by 9 bases, with 13 bases between. The germline V gene encodes CDR1 SGDLS and CDR2 YYNGEE. The CDR3 region is CASSVGGGAGEQFF. In DNA form, the CDR3 reads TGTGCCAGCAGCGTAGGCGGAGGGGCGGGTGAGCAGTTCTTC.

This sequence joins TRBV27 and TRBJ2-1; D gene uncertain. V lost 4 bases to trimming and J lost 7 bases, with 11 bases between them. The germline V gene encodes CDR1 MNHEY and CDR2 SMNVEV (reference sequence). The CDR3 is made up of 13 amino acids. The CDR3 DNA reads as TGTGCCAGCAGTTATTCCCCGGGTAATGAGCAGTTCTTC. Its protein product is CASSYSPGNEQFF.

The rearrangement links TRBV6-6 to TRBJ2-2; D is perhaps TRBD1 (6 bases). V gave up 5 bases and J gave up 3 bases, with 16 bases separating them. CDR3 size: 16 residues. CDR1 and CDR2 from the germline V gene are MNHNY and SVGAGI (reference sequence). The CDR3 nucleotides are TGTGCCAGCAGTAAACTACAGGGCATGGACACCGGGGAGCTGTTTTTT. Its translation: CASSKLQGMDTGELFF.

The gene calls are TRBV5-8 and TRBJ2-3; 10 bases match TRBD2. CDR1 is SGHTS, CDR2 YDEGEE, per germline. This CDR3 region has 16 residues. J lost 7 bases, V lost 1 base, and 9 bases had no gene match. This chain's CDR3 is CASSLWASGRENTQYF. The CDR3 DNA follows: TGTGCCAGCAGCTTGTGGGCTAGCGGGAGAGAAAATACGCAGTATTTT. Combining the CDR3 with reference TRBV5-8 and TRBJ2-3 gives the whole variable domain EAGVTQSPTHLIKTRGQQATLRCSPISGHTSVYWYQQALGLGLQFLLWYDEGEERNRGNFPPRFSGRQFPNYSSELNVNALELEDSALYLCASSLWASGRENTQYFGPGTRLTVL.

The CDR3 spells CSVPEGQRNTEAFF. The CDR3 DNA sequence: TGCAGCGTTCCTGAGGGACAGAGGAACACTGAAGCTTTCTTT. V is TRBV29-1 and J is TRBJ1-1; 7 nucleotides agree with TRBD1. The V segment lost 5 bases and the J segment 1 base; nucleotides outside the gene matches: 7. Looked up from germline, CDR1 is SQVTM and CDR2 is ANQGSEA. The CDR3 runs to 14 residues.

V and J are TRBV14 and TRBJ2-7, with no clear D. The CDR3 runs 14 residues. The germline V and J ends were trimmed by 0 bases and 3 bases, with 9 bases remaining between them. Germline V lookup: CDR1 SGHDN, CDR2 FVKESK. CDR3 nucleotides: TGTGCCAGCAGCCAAGAATCTTTAGTCTACGAGCAGTACTTC. Protein sequence: CASSQESLVYEQYF.

V and J are TRBV27 and TRBJ2-7; 12 bases are shared with TRBD2. After removal of 3 bases from V and 1 base from J, the junction contained 7 bases not matched to a gene. Germline assignment: CDR1 MNHEY and CDR2 SMNVEV (reference sequence). The CDR3 contains 17 residues. Here the CDR3 DNA reads TGTGCCAGCAGTTTGATTCCGACTAGCGGGGGTTCCTACGAGCAGTACTTC. It encodes CASSLIPTSGGSYEQYF.

The rearrangement joins TRBV4-3 to TRBJ1-3; possibly TRBD1 for D (5 bases). Germline V gene lookup returns CDR1 LGHNA and CDR2 YSLEER. This CDR3 is 16 amino acids long. The germline V and J ends were trimmed by 1 base and 1 base, with 11 bases remaining between them. In nucleotides, the CDR3 is TGCGCCAGCAGCCAAGCTCCGGGGGGTTCTGGAAACACCATATATTTT. Protein: CASSQAPGGSGNTIYF.

The chain combines TRBV27 with TRBJ2-7, with D possibly being TRBD2 (6 bases). There are 13 residues in the CDR3. The ends were cut back, 5 bases at V and 4 bases at J, with 12 bases in the middle. Germline lookup yields CDR1 MNHEY and CDR2 SMNVEV (reference sequence). The DNA for the CDR3 is TGTGCCAGCAGTATCCGCGGGGCATACGAGCAGTACTTC. Translation gives CASSIRGAYEQYF.

This rearrangement joins TRBV6-4 to TRBJ2-3; the match to TRBD2 covers 7 bases. There are 14 residues in the CDR3. Trimming cost V 3 bases and J 2 bases; bases outside gene matches: 2. Germline CDR1 and CDR2: MRHNA and SNTAGT. CDR3 bases: TGTGCCAGCAGTGAAGCGGGAAACACAGATACGCAGTATTTT. Translated, it gives CASSEAGNTDTQYF.

J is TRBJ2-5 and V is TRBV7-2, with D possibly being TRBD2 (5 bases). Germline V gene lookup returns CDR1 SGHTA and CDR2 FQGNSA. V was trimmed by 5 bases and J by 4 bases, leaving 17 bases between them. This CDR3 has 15 amino acids. The CDR3 loop reads CASSPPGVVRETQYF. The CDR3 DNA is TGTGCCAGCAGCCCCCCCGGGGTAGTTCGAGAGACCCAGTACTTC.

This clone was picked up a small number of times. This chain links TRBV5-5 with TRBJ2-1; D might be TRBD1 (6 bases). V shed 5 bases and J shed 0 bases, with 12 bases lying between them. Germline V CDR1 and CDR2: SGHKS, YYEKEE (reference sequence). CDR3 length: 15 residues. The CDR3 sequence: CASRPTGSSYNEQFF. CDR3 DNA sequence: TGTGCCAGCAGACCTACAGGGAGCTCCTACAATGAGCAGTTCTTC.

The V call is TRBV30, the J call TRBJ1-5; D ambiguous. Germline V CDR1 and CDR2: GTSNPN, SVGIG (reference sequence). CDR3 length: 15 residues. Between the trimmed V and J ends, which lost 0 bases and 2 bases, there was a span of 11 bases. The CDR3: CAWSVRASGNQPQHF. CDR3 coding DNA: TGTGCCTGGAGTGTGCGGGCATCGGGCAATCAGCCCCAGCATTTT.

The chain joins TRBV7-9 to TRBJ2-1, with D uncertain. This CDR3 has 13 residues. The ends were cut back, 2 bases at V and 7 bases at J, with 9 bases in the middle. Germline values: CDR1 SEHNR, CDR2 FQNEAQ (reference sequence). The CDR3 coding sequence is TGTGCCAGCAGCTTAAGAGGAGTTAATGAGCAGTTCTTC. Its protein product is CASSLRGVNEQFF.

The chain recombines TRBV27 with TRBJ2-7; 10 nucleotides match TRBD2. This CDR3 spans 14 amino acids. Trimming at V came to 6 bases and at J to 4 bases, leaving 6 bases not matched to a gene. Germline CDR1 and CDR2: MNHEY and SMNVEV (reference sequence). The CDR3 nucleotides read TGTGCCAGCAGAGTAGCGGGAGGCGGGTACGAGCAGTACTTC. Encoded protein: CASRVAGGGYEQYF.

This clone was observed a few times. This rearrangement joins TRBV5-1 to TRBJ2-1; maybe TRBD2 (5 bases). Germline lookup yields CDR1 SGHRS and CDR2 YFSETQ. The CDR3 contains 14 residues. V shed 4 bases and J shed 5 bases, with 13 bases lying between them. DNA of the CDR3: TGCGCCAGCAGCGTAGCGTTCCCCGACAATGAGCAGTTCTTC. Encoded protein: CASSVAFPDNEQFF.

The J gene is TRBJ2-1, the V gene TRBV24-1; TRBD1 matches at 7 bases. Germline assignment: CDR1 KGHDR and CDR2 SFDVKD. The length of the CDR3 is 16 residues. After removal of 4 bases from V and 5 bases from J, the junction contained 10 bases not matched to a gene. The CDR3 DNA reads as TGTGCCACCAGTGACCAGGACAGGTGGCAAAACAATGAGCAGTTCTTC. Translating gives CATSDQDRWQNNEQFF.

V gene TRBV21-1 combines with J gene TRBJ2-6; no DNA check was done on the table's D call, TRBD2. TRBV21-1 corresponds to a pseudogene. The CDR3 spans 24 residues. The CDR3 here is CASSKGEWVWGWRDGNSGANVLTF. The CDR3 nucleotides read TGTGCCAGCAGCAAAGGAGAGTGGGTTTGGGGATGGAGGGACGGAAACTCTGGGGCCAACGTCCTGACTTTC.